This T cell receptor beta chain stems from a study of T cells in Graves' hyperthyroidism and ophthalmopathy. Researchers took RNA transcripts and amplified the TCR beta CDR3 regions from them. A first-round RT-PCR of the TCR CDR3 used the HTBI primer set. TCRdb used MiXCR to reprocess the multiplex PCR reads, holding one entry per CDR3 protein. This sample yields 500,000 to 600,000 distinct CDR3 sequences, of which 20% are seen a single time; over 45% belongs to the top ten. This clonotype has a handful of counts. The CDR3 spans 15 residues. The germline V and J ends were trimmed by 0 bases and 2 bases, with 9 bases remaining between them. Germline values: CDR1 SGHRS, CDR2 YFSETQ.

The sample taken for sequencing was blood. The chain employs TRBV5-1 and TRBJ1-5; D is unresolved. The source is a middle-aged man with Graves' ophthalmopathy. The CDR3 sequence is CASSLDGYGNQPQHF. CDR3 sequence (DNA): TGCGCCAGCAGCTTGGACGGATATGGCAATCAGCCCCAGCATTTT. The full variable domain, its missing parts supplied by reference TRBV5-1 and TRBJ1-5, is KAGVTQTPRYLIKTRGQQVTLSCSPISGHRSVSWYQQTPGQGLQFLFEYFSETQRNKGNFPGRFSGRQFSNSRSEMNVSTLELGDSALYLCASSLDGYGNQPQHFGDGTRLSIL.